The 8 T cell receptor beta chains presented below share a single source sample, sequenced in a study of blood T cell repertoires in COVID-19. Some clones are missing from TCRdb's copy, which holds only in-frame ones; the method was immunoSEQ multiplex PCR. The repertoire holds under 50,000 clones, with approximately 95% as singletons. Sequencing used peripheral blood. All receptors come from a man aged 60 to 69 with COVID-19, enrolled during active disease.

The chain links TRBV4-1 to TRBJ2-2; 7 positions agree with TRBD2. Trimming at V came to 3 bases and at J to 0 bases, leaving 7 bases not matched to a gene. From germline, CDR1 is MGHRA and CDR2 YSYEKL. The CDR3 runs to 17 residues. DNA for the CDR3: TGCGCCAGCAGCCAGGGCAACAGCGGGACGAACACCGGGGAGCTGTTTTTT. This encodes CASSQGNSGTNTGELFF.

The V and J genes are TRBV24-1 and TRBJ1-6; perhaps TRBD1 as D (6 bases). Germline-derived CDR1 and CDR2 are KGHDR and SFDVKD. Deletions cut 6 bases from V and 8 bases from J, with 13 bases between. This CDR3 contains 14 residues. This CDR3 reads CATSINRVDSPLHF. The CDR3, as DNA: TGTGCCACCAGTATCAACAGGGTAGATTCACCCCTCCACTTT.

The V gene is TRBV5-1, the J gene TRBJ2-7; 9 bases agree with TRBD1. The CDR3 runs 16 residues. Germline trimming cut 0 bases from V and 0 bases from J; bases unmatched to any gene: 4. Germline assignment: CDR1 SGHRS and CDR2 YFSETQ. This CDR3 is CASSLDRGPDSYEQYF. Here the CDR3 DNA reads TGCGCCAGCAGCTTGGACAGGGGGCCGGACTCCTACGAGCAGTACTTC.

This chain connects TRBV6-1 to TRBJ1-3; D unresolved. V lost 3 bases and J lost 4, with 13 bases in between. This CDR3 spans 15 amino acids. Per germline, CDR1 MNHNS and CDR2 SASEGT. CDR3 amino acids: CASSESGGWGNTIYF. CDR3 nucleotide sequence: TGTGCCAGCAGTGAGAGTGGAGGGTGGGGAAACACCATATATTTT.

In its sample, this clone was seen once. The V and J genes are TRBV7-9 and TRBJ2-1, with D tentatively TRBD2 (6 bases). The germline V and J ends were trimmed by 0 bases and 2 bases, with 8 bases remaining between them. The CDR3 runs 15 residues. Germline V gene lookup returns CDR1 SEHNR and CDR2 FQNEAQ (reference sequence). The CDR3 nucleotides are TGTGCCAGCAGCTTAGCGGGGGGAGCCTACAATGAGCAGTTCTTC. Protein product: CASSLAGGAYNEQFF.

V and J are TRBV28 and TRBJ2-5; 10 nucleotides line up with TRBD2. The junction had 11 bases not matched to a gene; V was cut back by 7 bases and J by 6 bases. The CDR3 is made up of 15 amino acids. Germline V gene data show CDR1 as MDHEN and CDR2 as SYDVKM. For the CDR3, the DNA is TGTGCCAGCACCTCTAGCGGGAGTGGGAGGAAGACCCAGTACTTC. Protein: CASTSSGSGRKTQYF.

This clone was detected only a few times. J is TRBJ1-6 and V is TRBV27, with a possible D match to TRBD1 (6 bases). With 2 bases removed from V and 9 bases from J, the gap between germline ends came to 14 bases. The length of the CDR3 is 15 residues. Germline V CDR1 and CDR2: MNHEY, SMNVEV (reference sequence). The CDR3 sequence: CASSLALGGVSPLHF. The CDR3 DNA reads TGTGCCAGCAGTTTAGCTTTAGGGGGGGTTTCACCCCTCCACTTT.

The chain is built from TRBV5-1 and TRBJ2-7; maybe TRBD1 (6 bases). The CDR3 is made up of 15 amino acids. Germline loops: CDR1 SGHRS, CDR2 YFSETQ. Trimming pared 5 bases from V and 5 bases from J, leaving 20 bases between. CDR3 sequence reads: CASRRRLGQIDEQYF. DNA of the CDR3: TGCGCCAGCAGACGCCGATTAGGACAGATTGACGAGCAGTACTTC.